This is a list of T cell receptor beta chains from one sample in a study of blood T cell repertoires in COVID-19. TCRdb keeps only in-frame clones here, not all; method: immunoSEQ multiplex PCR. The sample holds over 100,000 clones, about 85% seen once. What was sequenced was peripheral blood. The receptors here all came from a man aged 40-49 years with acute or convalescent COVID-19. Both conserved end residues are part of each CDR3. A D gene is named only where the DNA matches it firmly.

J	D	V	length	CDR3
TRBJ2-6	NA	TRBV7-8	16	CASSLDRGSGANVLTF
TRBJ2-7	TRBD1	TRBV7-8	14	CASSFGQGGYEQYF
TRBJ2-7	TRBD2	TRBV11-2	15	CASSLIAGEIYEQYF
TRBJ2-7	TRBD1	TRBV5-1	15	CASSAYGTGGFEQYF
TRBJ1-1	NA	TRBV5-6	17	CASSYARGAVRNTEAFF
TRBJ2-1	TRBD2	TRBV5-1	17	CASSLVGSGSHYNEQFF
TRBJ1-4	NA	TRBV7-9	17	CASSGRLGLITNEKLFF
TRBJ1-1	NA	TRBV30	14	CAWSYGGLNTEAFF
TRBJ2-5	NA	TRBV3-1/TRBV3-2	16	CASSQGEGATEETQYF
TRBJ2-3	NA	TRBV3-1/TRBV3-2	14	CASSQETSGDTQYF
TRBJ2-7	NA	TRBV20-1	11	CSARVRDEQYF
TRBJ2-5	NA	TRBV7-8	13	CASTRFIMETQYF
TRBJ2-1	TRBD1	TRBV6-5	15	CASRQPGQHYNEQFF
TRBJ2-1	TRBD2	TRBV6-5	14	CASSASGRGNEQFF
TRBJ2-3	NA	TRBV6-4	16	CASSEVGGLSTDTQYF
TRBJ1-1	NA	TRBV7-9	14	CASSLDGRVAEAFF
TRBJ1-1	NA	TRBV15	12	CATSRVHSGAFF
TRBJ2-5	TRBD2	TRBV11-1	15	CASSLGLADSETQYF
TRBJ1-2	NA	TRBV6-4	14	CASKRRGAEGSYTF
TRBJ2-3	NA	TRBV5-6	13	CASSFLAQDTQYF
TRBJ1-1	NA	TRBV18	12	CASSPLAIEAFF
TRBJ2-5	NA	TRBV5-1	13	CASSPYYQETQYF
TRBJ2-1	NA	TRBV27	14	CASSFRRIFNEQFF
TRBJ2-4	NA	TRBV19	15	CASSISLQAQNIQYF
TRBJ2-5	NA	TRBV28	14	CASSPYSRGETQYF
TRBJ1-4	TRBD1	TRBV18	14	CASSPGGQSEKLFF
TRBJ2-5	TRBD2	TRBV6-4	17	CAAKRTSGGPTQETQYF
TRBJ1-1	NA	TRBV28	13	CASSLGMNTEAFF
TRBJ1-6	NA	TRBV19	15	CASSALTGGDSPLHF
TRBJ2-6	NA	TRBV7-2	17	CASSPQGSASGANVLTF
TRBJ2-3	NA	TRBV13	14	CASSPGRQADTQYF
TRBJ2-7	TRBD2	TRBV28	15	CASSPPASGTYEQYF
TRBJ2-7	TRBD1	TRBV28	14	CASSPGQGGYAQYF
TRBJ1-1	NA	TRBV2	13	CASRERENTEAFF
TRBJ2-7	NA	TRBV27	15	CASSLSKGPLYEQYF
TRBJ2-7	TRBD1	TRBV4-2	16	CASSQGRTGPTYEQYF
TRBJ2-7	TRBD1	TRBV6-2/TRBV6-3	14	CASSYRQGPFEQYF
TRBJ2-5	TRBD2	TRBV5-5	16	CASSFFLAGGVETQYF